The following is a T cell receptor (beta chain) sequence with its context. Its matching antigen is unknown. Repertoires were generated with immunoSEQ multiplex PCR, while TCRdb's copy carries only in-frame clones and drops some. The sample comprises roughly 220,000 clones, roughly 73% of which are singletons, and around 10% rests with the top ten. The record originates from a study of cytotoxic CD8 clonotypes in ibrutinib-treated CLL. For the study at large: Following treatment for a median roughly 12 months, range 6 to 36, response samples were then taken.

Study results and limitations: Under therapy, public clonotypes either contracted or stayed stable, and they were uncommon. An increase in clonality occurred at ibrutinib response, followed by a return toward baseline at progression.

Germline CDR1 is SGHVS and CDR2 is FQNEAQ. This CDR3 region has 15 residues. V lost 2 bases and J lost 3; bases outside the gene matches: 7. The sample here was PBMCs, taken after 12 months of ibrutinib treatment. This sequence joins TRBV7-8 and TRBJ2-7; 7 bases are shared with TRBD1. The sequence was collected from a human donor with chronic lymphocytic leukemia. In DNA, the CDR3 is TGTGCCAGCAGCTTAAGACAGGGACCATTCTACGAGCAGTACTTC. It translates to CASSLRQGPFYEQYF.